Following are 21 T cell receptor beta chains from one sample sequenced in a study of blood T cell repertoires in COVID-19. TCRdb's copy holds only in-frame clones and misses some; the assay was immunoSEQ multiplex PCR. The data hold about 250,000 clones, with under 90% observed a single time. Sequenced: PBMCs or T cells enriched from blood (not recorded which). The receptors come from a man in his forties who had recovered from COVID-19.

This chain joins TRBV18 and TRBJ2-7, with TRBD1 matching over 7 bases. The CDR3 runs to 15 residues. The trim removed 2 bases at V and 7 bases at J, leaving 11 bases unmatched. Germline assignment: CDR1 KGHSH and CDR2 LQKENI. The CDR3 spells CASSPSGTAGIEQYF. The CDR3 DNA follows: TGTGCCAGCTCACCATCCGGGACAGCTGGTATTGAGCAGTACTTC.

The CDR3 loop is CASSLGRGFGEQYF. Written as DNA, the CDR3 is TGTGCCAGCAGCTTGGGCAGGGGTTTCGGCGAGCAGTACTTC. The chain joins TRBV5-8 to TRBJ2-7, with D perhaps TRBD1 (6 bases). V was clipped by 0 bases and J by 6 bases, with 13 bases between them. Germline V lookup: CDR1 SGHTS, CDR2 YDEGEE. The CDR3 spans 14 residues.

This rearrangement joins TRBV5-1 to TRBJ2-5, with D perhaps TRBD2 (5 bases). V was trimmed by 5 bases and J by 1 base, leaving 6 bases between them. CDR1 and CDR2 (germline): SGHRS, YFSETQ. The CDR3 loop spans 12 amino acids. The CDR3: CASRLGQETQYF. CDR3 in DNA: TGCGCCAGCAGACTAGGCCAAGAGACCCAGTACTTC.

This rearrangement joins TRBV5-1 to TRBJ1-1; D remains unclear. Germline lookup yields CDR1 SGHRS and CDR2 YFSETQ. V lost 0 bases and J 2 bases, leaving 8 bases between the germline ends. CDR3 length equals 14 residues. Here the CDR3 reads CASSLVGGNTEAFF. CDR3 in DNA: TGCGCCAGCAGCTTGGTCGGCGGAAACACTGAAGCTTTCTTT. The variable domain in full, completed from reference TRBV5-1 and TRBJ1-1, reads KAGVTQTPRYLIKTRGQQVTLSCSPISGHRSVSWYQQTPGQGLQFLFEYFSETQRNKGNFPGRFSGRQFSNSRSEMNVSTLELGDSALYLCASSLVGGNTEAFFGQGTRLTVV.

The V and J genes are TRBV7-9 and TRBJ2-7; D is perhaps TRBD2 (5 bases). Germline assignment: CDR1 SEHNR and CDR2 FQNEAQ (reference sequence). V was trimmed by 3 bases and J by 7 bases, leaving 19 bases between them. The CDR3 loop spans 15 amino acids. CDR3: CASSFMESEGQEQYF. CDR3 DNA: TGTGCCAGCAGCTTCATGGAGAGCGAGGGCCAGGAGCAGTACTTC.

This chain links TRBV27 with TRBJ2-7; 7 bases map to TRBD2. CDR1 MNHEY and CDR2 SMNVEV come from the germline V gene (reference sequence). The ends lost 5 bases at V and 5 bases at J; junction bases unmatched: 15. The CDR3 length is 16 residues. This chain's CDR3 is CASSPGPWEREDEQYF. In nucleotides, the CDR3 is TGTGCCAGCAGTCCCGGGCCTTGGGAGCGGGAAGACGAGCAGTACTTC.

This CDR3 reads CASSQDHSSGNTIYF. The CDR3 region has the DNA TGTGCCAGCAGCCAAGATCACAGCTCTGGAAACACCATATATTTT. The gene calls are TRBV3-1 (or the pseudogene TRBV3-2) and TRBJ1-3, with D uncertain. V lost 0 bases, J lost 0 bases, and 6 bases lay in between. Germline lookup yields CDR1 LGHDT and CDR2 YNNKEL (reference sequence). The CDR3 sequence is 15 residues long.

V usage is TRBV6-4 and J usage is TRBJ2-2; D uncertain. Germline CDR1 MRHNA, CDR2 SNTAGT. This CDR3 contains 14 residues. V lost 4 bases and J 0 bases, leaving 6 bases between the germline ends. The CDR3 sequence: CASSATTNTGELFF. CDR3 sequence (DNA): TGTGCCAGCAGTGCCACAACGAACACCGGGGAGCTGTTTTTT.

The V call is TRBV5-1, the J call TRBJ2-1, with 10 nucleotides matching TRBD2. CDR3 length: 13 residues. J lost 9 bases, V lost 5 bases, and 5 bases had no gene match. The germline V gene encodes CDR1 SGHRS and CDR2 YFSETQ. As DNA, the CDR3 is TGCGCCAGCAGGAGCGGGAGGGAATCTGAGCAGTTCTTC. Translating gives CASRSGRESEQFF.

The rearrangement links TRBV27 to TRBJ2-7; no clear D. With 3 bases removed from V and 8 bases from J, the gap between germline ends came to 8 bases. From germline, CDR1 is MNHEY and CDR2 SMNVEV (reference sequence). The CDR3 has 11 residues. CDR3 protein: CASSFLDQQYF. As DNA, the CDR3 is TGTGCCAGCAGTTTTTTAGATCAGCAGTACTTC.

The gene calls are TRBV18 and TRBJ1-2; D is possibly TRBD1 (5 bases). Trimming stripped 3 bases from V and 7 bases from J, with 18 bases between. Germline V gene data show CDR1 as KGHSH and CDR2 as LQKENI. The CDR3 loop spans 15 amino acids. In nucleotides, the CDR3 is TGTGCCAGCTCACCGCAGGGCGCAACGAGCCCTGGCTACACCTTC. This gives the protein CASSPQGATSPGYTF.

The chain carries TRBV7-8 and TRBJ1-1, with D possibly matching TRBD1 (6 bases). Trimming took 5 bases from V and 10 from J, leaving 32 bases between them. Germline assignment: CDR1 SGHVS and CDR2 FQNEAQ. This CDR3 has 18 residues. The CDR3 DNA sequence: TGTGCCAGCAGCGCACCCCCCCCACAGGGACGATCTGTCGGTGGAGCTTTCTTT. It encodes CASSAPPPQGRSVGGAFF.

J is TRBJ2-5 and V is TRBV11-2, with 9 positions matching TRBD2. The CDR3 contains 13 residues. Per the germline V gene, CDR1 is SGHAT and CDR2 is FQNNGV. Unmatched junction bases numbered 3, after V lost 7 bases and J lost 3 bases. The CDR3 region is CASTIAGEETQYF. The CDR3 nucleotides are TGTGCCAGCACCATAGCGGGGGAAGAGACCCAGTACTTC.

The J gene is TRBJ2-1, the V gene TRBV3-1 (or the pseudogene TRBV3-2), with TRBD2 identical over 8 bases. The V gene's germline CDR1 is LGHDT and CDR2 YNNKEL (reference sequence). The junction had 10 bases not matched to a gene; V was cut back by 5 bases and J by 7 bases. The CDR3 sequence is 15 residues long. The CDR3, as DNA: TGTGCCAGCAGCGCGACCTTCGGCGGGGGGAATGAGCAGTTCTTC. It yields the protein CASSATFGGGNEQFF.

The gene calls are TRBV30 and TRBJ1-6; D ambiguous. The ends were cut back, 0 bases at V and 9 bases at J, with 6 bases in the middle. This CDR3 region has 12 residues. CDR1 is GTSNPN and CDR2 is SVGIG in the germline V gene (reference sequence). CDR3: CAWSVLGSPLHF. The CDR3 nucleotides are TGTGCCTGGAGTGTACTCGGTTCACCCCTCCACTTT.

The chain employs TRBV21-1 and TRBJ1-2; the table gives TRBD1 as D, unverified against the DNA. TRBV21-1 is shown as a pseudogene. The CDR3 loop spans 15 amino acids. The CDR3 sequence: CASSKVPRGKDGYTF. CDR3 nucleotide sequence: TGTGCCAGCAGCAAAGTCCCAAGGGGGAAGGATGGCTACACCTTC.

The gene calls are TRBV3-1 (or the pseudogene TRBV3-2) and TRBJ2-7; 8 bases map to TRBD1. V dropped 1 base and J dropped 5; count of bases not matched to a gene: 10. The CDR3 covers 16 residues. Per the germline V gene, CDR1 is LGHDT and CDR2 is YNNKEL (reference sequence). CDR3: CASSQGGTGLLDEQYF. The CDR3 nucleotides read TGTGCCAGCAGCCAAGGTGGGACAGGCCTTCTGGACGAGCAGTACTTC.

The chain recombines TRBV10-1 with TRBJ2-1; D gene ambiguous. Germline lookup yields CDR1 WNHNN and CDR2 SYGVQD (reference sequence). This CDR3 comprises 12 residues. Trimming took 8 bases from V and 5 from J, leaving 10 bases between them. CDR3 bases: TGCGCCAGCCCTACTCAGGACAATGAGCAGTTCTTC. Translated, it gives CASPTQDNEQFF.

The V and J genes are TRBV5-1 and TRBJ2-2; D might be TRBD2 (5 bases). V gave up 0 bases and J gave up 6 bases, with 18 bases separating them. The CDR3 loop spans 17 amino acids. CDR1 is SGHRS, CDR2 YFSETQ, per germline. Here the CDR3 reads CASSLAGVSRVAGELFF. Here the CDR3 DNA reads TGCGCCAGCAGCTTGGCCGGCGTATCGAGGGTCGCCGGGGAGCTGTTTTTT.

The gene calls are TRBV30 and TRBJ2-2, with 9 positions matching TRBD2. The CDR3 is made up of 14 amino acids. Trimming at V came to 5 bases and at J to 3 bases, leaving 4 bases not matched to a gene. Germline CDR1 GTSNPN, CDR2 SVGIG (reference sequence). Written as DNA, the CDR3 is TGTGCCTGGGGGGCGGGAGGGGACACCGGGGAGCTGTTTTTT. It is translated as CAWGAGGDTGELFF.

The rearrangement links TRBV4-3 to TRBJ2-3, with 10 bases matching TRBD2. The germline CDR1 and CDR2 sequences are LGHNA and YSLEER. The J segment lost 7 bases and the V segment lost 1 base, leaving 11 bases of the junction unmatched. This CDR3 spans 17 amino acids. DNA for the CDR3: TGCGCCAGCAGCCAAGTCGCCAGCGGGGGGGCGGGGAATACGCAGTATTTT. This encodes CASSQVASGGAGNTQYF.